These T cell receptor beta chains were read from a single sample in a study of cytomegalovirus exposure and HLA in healthy donors. Profiled with immunoSEQ multiplex PCR; TCRdb holds only in-frame clones, not every one. Found here are around 78,000 clones, around 70% of them singletons; the top ten hold around 10%. Sequencing was done on a sample of PBMCs. All receptors come from a woman aged 40 to 50 in good health and CMV-seropositive. Each CDR3 is given with its conserved first and last residue. Each record gives: V gene, J gene, CDR3 length, CDR3 protein.

V gene: TRBV27; J gene: TRBJ1-4; CDR3 length: 12; CDR3 protein: CASSPSNEKLFF
V gene: TRBV12-5; J gene: TRBJ2-3; CDR3 length: 14; CDR3 protein: CASGLGSGANTQYF
V gene: TRBV19; J gene: TRBJ2-3; CDR3 length: 12; CDR3 protein: CASSSGGNTQYF
V gene: TRBV5-1; J gene: TRBJ2-2; CDR3 length: 17; CDR3 protein: CASSLASRQMNTGELFF
V gene: TRBV25-1; J gene: TRBJ2-4; CDR3 length: 15; CDR3 protein: CASSTDRVSKNIQYF
V gene: TRBV10-3; J gene: TRBJ2-5; CDR3 length: 15; CDR3 protein: CAISDTSGGRETQYF
V gene: TRBV27; J gene: TRBJ1-1; CDR3 length: 15; CDR3 protein: CASRLRDRVGTEAFF
V gene: TRBV6-4; J gene: TRBJ1-5; CDR3 length: 13; CDR3 protein: CASSPEAGQPQHF
V gene: TRBV1; J gene: TRBJ1-1; CDR3 length: 18; CDR3 protein: CTSSQVECGSRVNTEAFF
V gene: TRBV4-2; J gene: TRBJ2-1; CDR3 length: 16; CDR3 protein: CASSQIGASGGSVQFF
V gene: TRBV6-1; J gene: TRBJ2-3; CDR3 length: 14; CDR3 protein: CASSVGRSTDTQYF
V gene: TRBV27; J gene: TRBJ2-3; CDR3 length: 16; CDR3 protein: CASSPNVGRFTDTQYF
V gene: TRBV2; J gene: TRBJ2-1; CDR3 length: 14; CDR3 protein: CASRGGGGLNEQFF
V gene: TRBV6-5; J gene: TRBJ1-1; CDR3 length: 13; CDR3 protein: CASSYGEDTEAFF
V gene: TRBV19; J gene: TRBJ2-3; CDR3 length: 15; CDR3 protein: CASAGLAGVSDTQYF
V gene: TRBV13; J gene: TRBJ1-2; CDR3 length: 15; CDR3 protein: CASSLSPTENYGYTF
V gene: TRBV30; J gene: TRBJ1-1; CDR3 length: 16; CDR3 protein: CAWSVRGQRPNTEAFF
V gene: TRBV28; J gene: TRBJ2-7; CDR3 length: 17; CDR3 protein: CASSFPRDRVVSYEQYF
V gene: TRBV7-2; J gene: TRBJ1-2; CDR3 length: 13; CDR3 protein: CASSPAGGYGYTF
V gene: TRBV19; J gene: TRBJ1-5; CDR3 length: 16; CDR3 protein: CASSIQGSLFNQPQHF